Below, 21 T cell receptor beta chains from the same sample are listed, as sequenced in a study of blood T cell repertoires in COVID-19. The method was immunoSEQ multiplex PCR; TCRdb's version includes in-frame clones alone and lacks a portion of them. The data hold about 130,000 clones, with 70% to 90% observed a single time. Source material: peripheral blood. These receptors were taken from a woman in her sixties with acute or convalescent COVID-19.

The chain joins TRBV6-5 to TRBJ2-2; a weak D match, TRBD2 (5 bases). This CDR3 region has 14 residues. From germline, CDR1 is MNHEY and CDR2 SVGAGI. Trimming shortened V by 6 bases and J by 0 bases, and 8 bases separated the two germline ends. The CDR3 region is CASSSGANTGELFF. The CDR3 DNA reads TGTGCCAGCAGCTCCGGGGCGAACACCGGGGAGCTGTTTTTT.

The chain links TRBV7-9 to TRBJ1-2; no clear D. The germline CDR1 and CDR2 sequences are SEHNR and FQNEAQ (reference sequence). The CDR3 covers 16 residues. V was trimmed by 4 bases and J by 2 bases, leaving 17 bases between them. CDR3 amino acids: CASSSTRKPSNYGYTF. As DNA, the CDR3 is TGTGCCAGCAGCTCGACACGAAAGCCATCAAACTATGGCTACACCTTC.

V and J are TRBV3-1 (or the pseudogene TRBV3-2) and TRBJ1-2, with D unclear. The germline gives CDR1 LGHDT, CDR2 YNNKEL (reference sequence). The germline V and J ends were trimmed by 8 bases and 1 base, with 14 bases remaining between them. The CDR3 runs 14 residues. This CDR3 reads CASAGVGYNYGYTF. CDR3 sequence (DNA): TGTGCCAGCGCCGGAGTAGGCTATAACTATGGCTACACCTTC.

In its sample, this clone was seen once. This chain links TRBV5-6 with TRBJ2-1; the D gene is possibly TRBD1 (6 bases). Trimming left V 0 bases short and J 7 bases short, with 14 bases between. The CDR3 extends over 15 amino acids. Germline V lookup: CDR1 SGHDT, CDR2 YYEEEE. As DNA, the CDR3 is TGTGCCAGCAGCTTGGGTCCAGGGCAGGGGAATGAGCAGTTCTTC. Amino acids: CASSLGPGQGNEQFF.

The chain recombines TRBV20-1 with TRBJ1-6; D uncertain. This CDR3 spans 11 amino acids. Looked up from germline, CDR1 is DFQATT and CDR2 is SNEGSKA (reference sequence). The V and J ends lost 3 bases and 12 bases respectively, with 9 bases between them. CDR3 amino acids: CSASSRQPLHF. The CDR3 DNA reads as TGCAGTGCTAGCTCCAGGCAACCCCTCCACTTT.

The chain joins TRBV6-6 to TRBJ1-2, with D possibly being TRBD1 (5 bases). Germline V gives CDR1 MNHNY, CDR2 SVGAGI (reference sequence). The germline V and J ends were trimmed by 6 bases and 3 bases, with 14 bases remaining between them. The CDR3 is made up of 14 amino acids. CDR3 amino acids: CASRVRGLDYGYTF. As DNA, the CDR3 is TGTGCCAGCAGGGTAAGGGGCCTCGACTATGGCTACACCTTC.

This chain uses TRBV24-1 with TRBJ2-1, with 7 bases aligning to TRBD2. Germline loops: CDR1 KGHDR, CDR2 SFDVKD. Trimming took 4 bases from V and 6 from J; bases not matched to a gene: 14. The CDR3 contains 17 residues. CDR3 nucleotides: TGTGCCACCAGTGAGTACGGGGGGAGGGCCAGCTCCAATGAGCAGTTCTTC. Its translation: CATSEYGGRASSNEQFF.

The chain's CDR3 is CASSLVGGSGTGELFF. For the CDR3, the DNA is TGTGCCAGCAGTTTAGTTGGGGGGTCGGGGACCGGGGAGCTGTTTTTT. The V call is TRBV27, the J call TRBJ2-2; perhaps TRBD2 as D (6 bases). Looked up from germline, CDR1 is MNHEY and CDR2 is SMNVEV (reference sequence). Deletions cut 2 bases from V and 5 bases from J, with 15 bases between. CDR3 length: 16 amino acids.

The V and J genes are TRBV9 and TRBJ2-2; possible D gene TRBD2, 6 bases. The CDR3 totals 15 residues. The V and J ends lost 0 bases and 4 bases respectively, with 10 bases between them. Germline-derived CDR1 and CDR2 are SGDLS and YYNGEE. The CDR3 DNA sequence: TGTGCCAGCAGCGTAGTAAATAGCGGCACCGGGGAGCTGTTTTTT. This encodes CASSVVNSGTGELFF.

This sequence joins TRBV24-1 and TRBJ2-1; 8 nucleotides match TRBD2. The CDR3 has 17 amino acids. J was trimmed by 1 base and V by 1 base; bases with no gene match: 5. Looked up from germline, CDR1 is KGHDR and CDR2 is SFDVKD. CDR3: CATSDFEPGGSYNEQFF. CDR3 sequence (DNA): TGTGCCACCAGTGATTTCGAGCCGGGAGGGTCCTACAATGAGCAGTTCTTC.

The chain's CDR3 is CACGTAYNEKLFF. CDR3 in DNA: TGTGCCTGCGGGACAGCCTATAATGAAAAACTGTTTTTT. V usage is TRBV6-5 and J usage is TRBJ1-4, with 7 bases matching TRBD1. The ends lost 11 bases at V and 4 bases at J; junction bases unmatched: 7. CDR3 length: 13 residues. Germline assignment: CDR1 MNHEY and CDR2 SVGAGI.

V usage is TRBV6-1 and J usage is TRBJ1-1; 8 bases line up with TRBD1. V shed 4 bases, J shed 8 bases, and the junction held 18 bases outside the gene matches. Germline loops: CDR1 MNHNS, CDR2 SASEGT. The CDR3 contains 17 residues. DNA of the CDR3: TGTGCCAGCAGTGTCACCCAACCCGGGACAGGTCCCACCGAAGCTTTCTTT. Encoded protein: CASSVTQPGTGPTEAFF.

V gene TRBV2 combines with J gene TRBJ1-1, with TRBD1 as a possible D gene (5 bases). CDR3 length: 14 amino acids. Trimming stripped 5 bases from V and 0 bases from J, with 10 bases between. From germline, CDR1 is SNHLY and CDR2 FYNNEI. The chain's CDR3 is CASSIQGLNTEAFF. In nucleotides, the CDR3 is TGTGCCAGCAGTATCCAGGGCTTGAACACTGAAGCTTTCTTT. The whole variable domain, remainder taken from reference TRBV2 and TRBJ1-1, is EPEVTQTPSHQVTQMGQEVILRCVPISNHLYFYWYRQILGQKVEFLVSFYNNEISEKSEIFDDQFSVERPDGSNFTLKIRSTKLEDSAMYFCASSIQGLNTEAFFGQGTRLTVV.

The J gene is TRBJ2-5, the V gene TRBV10-3; D may be TRBD2 (6 bases). Germline CDR1 ENHRY, CDR2 SYGVKD. The CDR3 loop spans 12 amino acids. The V end was cut by 8 bases, the J end by 1 base, with 8 bases between. The CDR3 protein is CAIGSGQETQYF. CDR3 sequence (DNA): TGTGCCATCGGTAGCGGCCAAGAGACCCAGTACTTC.

This clone was observed a single time. V usage is TRBV30 and J usage is TRBJ2-1, with D possibly matching TRBD2 (5 bases). Germline values: CDR1 GTSNPN, CDR2 SVGIG (reference sequence). The V end lost 0 bases, the J end lost 12 bases, and 15 bases lay between the germline ends. There are 13 residues in the CDR3. CDR3 loop: CAWSVRGSVGQFF. CDR3 in DNA: TGTGCCTGGAGTGTACGAGGGAGTGTAGGGCAGTTCTTC.

The chain couples TRBV2 to TRBJ2-7; TRBD1 might be the D (5 bases). The CDR3 sequence is 15 residues long. CDR1 SNHLY and CDR2 FYNNEI come from the germline V gene. Trimming took 7 bases from V and 4 from J, leaving 20 bases between them. The CDR3 nucleotides read TGTGCCAGCATTGCCAGGACGGCAGCAGGGTACGAGCAGTACTTC. Encoded protein: CASIARTAAGYEQYF. Drawing the rest from reference TRBV2 and TRBJ2-7, the complete variable domain is EPEVTQTPSHQVTQMGQEVILRCVPISNHLYFYWYRQILGQKVEFLVSFYNNEISEKSEIFDDQFSVERPDGSNFTLKIRSTKLEDSAMYFCASIARTAAGYEQYFGPGTRLTVT.

The gene calls are TRBV29-1 and TRBJ1-5; TRBD1 matches 10 bases. Germline lookup yields CDR1 SQVTM and CDR2 ANQGSEA. The CDR3 consists of 14 residues. J lost 0 bases, V lost 6 bases, and 2 bases had no gene match. The CDR3 DNA reads TGCAGCGTCCGGACAGGGGGTAGCAATCAGCCCCAGCATTTT. This codes for CSVRTGGSNQPQHF.

V usage is TRBV6-5 and J usage is TRBJ1-4; D ambiguous. V dropped 5 bases and J dropped 8 bases, with 15 bases sitting between them. There are 14 residues in the CDR3. Germline V gives CDR1 MNHEY, CDR2 SVGAGI. CDR3 coding DNA: TGTGCCAGCAGTAACGGACTGGGTGGGGAAAAACTGTTTTTT. It is translated as CASSNGLGGEKLFF.

V usage is TRBV15 and J usage is TRBJ1-3; weak D call: TRBD1 (6 bases). V shed 3 bases and J shed 0 bases, with 12 bases lying between them. The V gene's germline CDR1 is LNHNV and CDR2 YYDKDF (reference sequence). This CDR3 is 16 amino acids long. CDR3 residues: CATSRSGGVSGNTIYF. The CDR3 DNA reads as TGTGCCACCAGCAGGTCTGGGGGCGTCTCTGGAAACACCATATATTTT.

The chain's CDR3 is CASSGRGRRETQYF. CDR3 nucleotide sequence: TGTGCCAGCAGCGGCAGGGGGCGCCGGGAGACCCAGTACTTC. This sequence joins TRBV3-1 (or the pseudogene TRBV3-2) and TRBJ2-5; TRBD1 matches at 8 bases. Germline CDR1 LGHDT, CDR2 YNNKEL (reference sequence). Unmatched junction bases numbered 7, after V lost 5 bases and J lost 5 bases. CDR3 length: 14 residues.

The J gene is TRBJ1-1, the V gene TRBV18; D is unclear. CDR1 and CDR2 (germline): KGHSH, LQKENI. Trimming took 4 bases from V and 0 from J, leaving 6 bases between them. CDR3 size: 13 residues. For the CDR3, the DNA is TGTGCCAGCTCACGTGAGTTGAACACTGAAGCTTTCTTT. It translates to CASSRELNTEAFF.